These T cell receptor beta chains were read from a single sample in a study of vaccination and CD4 T cells after COVID-19. No cognate antigen is known for these TCRs. TCRdb itself ran the PCR reads through MiXCR, one entry per CDR3 protein. The repertoire has more than 9,000 distinct CDR3 sequences, around 27% of them found once; the top ten carry around a quarter. The sample here was CD4+ T cells from blood, cultured in vitro, taken before SARS-CoV-2 vaccination. Receptor source: a human donor who received a COVID-19 vaccine. Each CDR3 is given with its conserved first and last residue. D genes are given only for firm matches. Rows give clone size only sometimes, using once, few, many, or a class for an expanded clone.

TRBD1 | few | TRBJ1-2 | TRBV7-9 | TGTGCCAGCAGCTATGAGACAGGGAGAGAAAGTGGCTACACCTTC | CASSYETGRESGYTF
NA | large | TRBJ2-7 | TRBV11-2 | TGTGCCAGCAGCTTAGAGGGCAGGGGCTCCTACGAGCAGTACTTC | CASSLEGRGSYEQYF
NA | once | TRBJ2-7 | TRBV11-1 | TGTGCCAGCAGCTTGGGGGGAAGGCCAGCGGCCTACGAGCAGTACTTC | CASSLGGRPAAYEQYF
TRBD1 | NA | TRBJ1-1 | TRBV6-1 | TGTGCCAGCAGTAAATCAACAGGGGGCGTCACTGAAGCTTTCTTT | CASSKSTGGVTEAFF
NA | medium-sized | TRBJ1-4 | TRBV24-1 | TGTGCCACCAGTGATAGTGACAGTTTAGGCGCAAAACTGTTTTTT | CATSDSDSLGAKLFF
TRBD1 | NA | TRBJ1-3 | TRBV7-9 | TGTGCCAGCAGCTATAGCCCCCCAGGGGGTGGAAACACCATATATTTT | CASSYSPPGGGNTIYF
TRBD2 | NA | TRBJ2-5 | TRBV25-1 | TGTGCCAGCAGTGAATGGGCTAGCGGGGGGGGAGAGACCCAGTACTTC | CASSEWASGGGETQYF
NA | few | TRBJ1-3 | TRBV21-1 | TGTGCCAGCAGCCCCTCTACTGGAAACACCATATATTTT | CASSPSTGNTIYF
TRBD1 | NA | TRBJ1-6 | TRBV30 | TGTGCCTGGAGTTCCCGGACAGGGGGCCGCTGGAATTCACCCCTCCACTTT | CAWSSRTGGRWNSPLHF
NA | few | TRBJ1-6 | TRBV30 | TGTGCCTGGAAAAGGACGGGGGTTTCACCCCTCCACTTT | CAWKRTGVSPLHF
NA | NA | TRBJ1-2 | TRBV19 | TGTGCCAGTAGTCCGAGGGGCGCCCGTAACTATGGCTACACCTTC | CASSPRGARNYGYTF
NA | NA | TRBJ2-7 | TRBV18 | TGTGCCAGCTCACCCTCCAGGGGAGGGGGCGAGCAGTACTTC | CASSPSRGGGEQYF
NA | few | TRBJ1-4 | TRBV6-1 | TGTGCCAGCAGTGTCAGGGGTGCAACTAATGAAAAACTGTTTTTT | CASSVRGATNEKLFF
NA | NA | TRBJ2-7 | TRBV6-5 | TGTGCCAGCAGTTATTATGCGGCTCGTGGAGAGCAGTACTTC | CASSYYAARGEQYF
TRBD1 | few | TRBJ1-2 | TRBV7-6 | TGTGCCAGCAGCCCTTCGGACAGGAGCTATGGCTACACCTTC | CASSPSDRSYGYTF
TRBD2 | few | TRBJ2-5 | TRBV4-1 | TGCGCCAGCAGCCAAAGACTAGGACTAGATGAGGAGACCCAGTACTTC | CASSQRLGLDEETQYF
NA | once | TRBJ1-1 | TRBV5-6 | TGTGCCAGCAGCTTGGAGCCGAACACTGAAGCTTTCTTT | CASSLEPNTEAFF
NA | NA | TRBJ2-5 | TRBV11-2 | TGTGCCAGCAGCCTCCGGGACGCCCAAGAGACCCAGTACTTC | CASSLRDAQETQYF
NA | NA | TRBJ1-1 | TRBV18 | TGTGCCAGCTCACCACCGGGGCAGGGAACTGAAGCTTTCTTT | CASSPPGQGTEAFF
NA | NA | TRBJ1-6 | TRBV7-9 | TGTGCCAGCAGCTTAGTCGGGGGCGGTGCCAGGGGAAATTCACCCCTCCACTTT | CASSLVGGGARGNSPLHF
NA | NA | TRBJ2-1 | TRBV7-8 | TGTGCCAGCAGCTTTAGCGGCTCCTACAATGAGCAGTTCTTC | CASSFSGSYNEQFF
TRBD1 | NA | TRBJ2-5 | TRBV4-1 | TGCGCCAGCAGCCAACGGGACAGGGGGCTAGAGACCCAGTACTTC | CASSQRDRGLETQYF
NA | few | TRBJ2-1 | TRBV24-1 | TGTGCCACCAGTGTTGGGGAATCCTACAATGAGCAGTTCTTC | CATSVGESYNEQFF
TRBD1 | NA | TRBJ2-5 | TRBV5-5 | TGTGCCAGCAGCCGAATTCCACCCGGGACAGAAAAACAAGAGACCCAGTACTTC | CASSRIPPGTEKQETQYF
TRBD1 | NA | TRBJ2-7 | TRBV5-1 | TGCGCCAGCAGCTTAGGACAGGCATCCTACGAGCAGTACTTC | CASSLGQASYEQYF
TRBD1 | few | TRBJ1-1 | TRBV19 | TGTGCCAGTAGTATTGGGACAGGGAACACTGAAGCTTTCTTT | CASSIGTGNTEAFF
NA | NA | TRBJ1-1 | TRBV12-3/TRBV12-4 | TGTGCCAGCAGTTTCTCCAGGACGCTAAAAGGGACTGAAGCTTTCTTT | CASSFSRTLKGTEAFF
NA | NA | TRBJ2-3 | TRBV15 | TGTGCCACCAGGACATACTTAGGGGGGGGTGTAGATACGCAGTATTTT | CATRTYLGGGVDTQYF